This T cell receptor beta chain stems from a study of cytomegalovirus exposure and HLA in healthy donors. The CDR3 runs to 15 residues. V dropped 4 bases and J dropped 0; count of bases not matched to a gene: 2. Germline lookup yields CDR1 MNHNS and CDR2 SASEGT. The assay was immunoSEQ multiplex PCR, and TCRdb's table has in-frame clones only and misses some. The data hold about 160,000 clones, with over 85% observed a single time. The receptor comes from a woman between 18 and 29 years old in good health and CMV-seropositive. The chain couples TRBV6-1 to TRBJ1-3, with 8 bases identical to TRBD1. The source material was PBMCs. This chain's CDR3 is CASSGTGGSGNTIYF. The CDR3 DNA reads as TGTGCCAGCAGTGGAACAGGGGGCTCTGGAAACACCATATATTTT.